One sample yielded the 29 T cell receptor beta chains listed below, sequenced in a study of cytomegalovirus exposure and HLA in healthy donors. Primers included in the PCR were 60 Vbeta and 13 Jbeta primers. Here immunoSEQ multiplex PCR was the method, and the copy in TCRdb shows in-frame clones only, minus some. There are approximately 190,000 clones in the sample; 81% occur only once, and around 3.5% lies in the top ten. Source material: PBMCs. The receptors were sampled from a man aged 40-49 years in good health and CMV-seropositive.

V gene TRBV15 combines with J gene TRBJ2-3, with a tentative D call TRBD1 (6 bases). V lost 0 bases to trimming and J lost 2 bases, with 15 bases between them. The germline gives CDR1 LNHNV, CDR2 YYDKDF (reference sequence). This CDR3 spans 17 amino acids. CDR3 protein: CATSRDPGRGITDTQYF. The CDR3 bases are TGTGCCACCAGCAGAGATCCGGGAAGGGGGATCACAGATACGCAGTATTTT.

In nucleotides, the CDR3 is TGTGCCAGCAGCCTCCAACAGGGGACTGAAGCTTTCTTT. Encoded protein: CASSLQQGTEAFF. The rearrangement links TRBV7-6 to TRBJ1-1; 7 positions match TRBD1. The CDR3 extends over 13 amino acids. The J segment lost 5 bases and the V segment lost 5 bases, leaving 5 bases of the junction unmatched. The germline V gene has CDR1 SGHVS and CDR2 FNYEAQ. Variable domain in full (rest from reference TRBV7-6 and TRBJ1-1): GAGVSQSPRYKVTKRGQDVALRCDPISGHVSLYWYRQALGQGPEFLTYFNYEAQQDKSGLPNDRFSAERPEGSISTLTIQRTEQRDSAMYRCASSLQQGTEAFFGQGTRLTVV.

The chain uses TRBV5-1 and TRBJ2-3; 9 positions match TRBD2. Germline lookup yields CDR1 SGHRS and CDR2 YFSETQ. The CDR3 contains 15 residues. With V trimmed by 0 bases and J by 5 bases, 4 bases remained unmatched. The DNA for the CDR3 is TGCGCCAGCAGCTTGGTAGCGGGAGAGGGAGATACGCAGTATTTT. Translating it yields CASSLVAGEGDTQYF.

The chain has TRBV18 and TRBJ2-3; D is uncertain. CDR1 KGHSH and CDR2 LQKENI come from the germline V gene. The CDR3 covers 15 residues. Deletions cut 1 base from V and 0 bases from J, with 8 bases between. CDR3 sequence reads: CASSPQETSTDTQYF. The CDR3, as DNA: TGTGCCAGCTCACCACAAGAGACTAGCACAGATACGCAGTATTTT.

The chain carries TRBV18 and TRBJ2-7; TRBD1 matches at 11 bases. This CDR3 region has 18 residues. J gave up 4 bases and V 1 base, and 12 bases lay outside the gene matches. The germline V gene encodes CDR1 KGHSH and CDR2 LQKENI. In DNA form, the CDR3 reads TGTGCCAGCTCACCACAAAGCCACGGGACAGGGGGAGGTTACGAGCAGTACTTC. Translating it yields CASSPQSHGTGGGYEQYF.

The table lists this clone with a few counts. This sequence joins TRBV29-1 and TRBJ1-2, with D unresolved. The germline V gene encodes CDR1 SQVTM and CDR2 ANQGSEA. Trimming removed 3 bases at V and 1 base at J, with 9 bases between. The CDR3 length is 13 residues. The CDR3 sequence is CSVEAAVNYGYTF. The CDR3 coding sequence is TGCAGCGTTGAGGCTGCGGTTAACTATGGCTACACCTTC.

The chain couples TRBV5-1 to TRBJ1-2; tentative D call: TRBD1 (6 bases). Germline V gives CDR1 SGHRS, CDR2 YFSETQ. V lost 1 base and J 2 bases, leaving 18 bases between the germline ends. The CDR3 loop spans 17 amino acids. CDR3 in DNA: TGCGCCAGCAGCTTGACCGGCAGGGGCCCACGAAACTATGGCTACACCTTC. Its protein is CASSLTGRGPRNYGYTF. The full variable domain, with the rest looked up from reference TRBV5-1 and TRBJ1-2, is KAGVTQTPRYLIKTRGQQVTLSCSPISGHRSVSWYQQTPGQGLQFLFEYFSETQRNKGNFPGRFSGRQFSNSRSEMNVSTLELGDSALYLCASSLTGRGPRNYGYTFGSGTRLTVV.

V is TRBV15 and J is TRBJ2-3, with a weak D call TRBD2 (5 bases). The CDR3 is made up of 16 amino acids. V shed 0 bases and J shed 0 bases, with 10 bases lying between them. CDR1 is LNHNV and CDR2 is YYDKDF in the germline V gene (reference sequence). The CDR3 DNA reads as TGTGCCACCAGCAGAGATCGAACGGGAAGCACAGATACGCAGTATTTT. It translates to CATSRDRTGSTDTQYF.

This rearrangement joins TRBV7-2 to TRBJ2-7; TRBD1 aligns across 9 bases. Germline CDR1 reads SGHTA; CDR2 reads FQGNSA. Unmatched junction bases numbered 8, after V lost 5 bases and J lost 9 bases. This CDR3 has 13 amino acids. CDR3 nucleotide sequence: TGTGCCAGCAGCACCCAACAGGGGGCAGGGCAGTACTTC. This sequence encodes CASSTQQGAGQYF.

The V gene is TRBV7-9, the J gene TRBJ1-2, with D perhaps matching TRBD1 (6 bases). Germline lookup yields CDR1 SEHNR and CDR2 FQNEAQ (reference sequence). CDR3 length: 13 residues. With 5 bases removed from V and 2 bases from J, the gap between germline ends came to 9 bases. This CDR3 reads CASSPGQNYGYTF. The CDR3 DNA reads as TGTGCCAGCAGCCCTGGACAGAACTATGGCTACACCTTC.

The rearrangement links TRBV6-5 to TRBJ1-1; D gene uncertain. Germline V gene lookup returns CDR1 MNHEY and CDR2 SVGAGI. The CDR3 runs to 15 residues. Trimming removed 0 bases from V and 2 bases from J, with 10 bases in between. The CDR3 loop reads CASSYSSRFNTEAFF. Written as DNA, the CDR3 is TGTGCCAGCAGTTACTCGAGTAGATTCAACACTGAAGCTTTCTTT.

The J gene is TRBJ1-1, the V gene TRBV4-1; D gene unclear. V shed 1 base and J shed 1 base, with 4 bases lying between them. Per germline, CDR1 MGHRA and CDR2 YSYEKL. CDR3 length: 13 amino acids. In nucleotides, the CDR3 is TGCGCCAGCAGCCAAGGAGGGAACACTGAAGCTTTCTTT. Its protein product is CASSQGGNTEAFF.

This chain uses TRBV7-2 with TRBJ2-7; tentatively, D is TRBD1 (6 bases). The ends were cut back, 6 bases at V and 0 bases at J, with 15 bases in the middle. This CDR3 has 15 residues. Germline CDR1 and CDR2: SGHTA and FQGNSA. Here the CDR3 reads CASSPRGTGSYEQYF. CDR3 in DNA: TGTGCCAGCAGTCCCAGGGGAACAGGCTCCTACGAGCAGTACTTC. The complete variable domain, with remaining parts taken from reference TRBV7-2 and TRBJ2-7, reads GAGVSQSPSNKVTEKGKDVELRCDPISGHTALYWYRQSLGQGLEFLIYFQGNSAPDKSGLPSDRFSAERTGGSVSTLTIQRTQQEDSAVYLCASSPRGTGSYEQYFGPGTRLTVT.

V is TRBV2 and J is TRBJ2-1, with 8 bases fitting TRBD2. The germline gives CDR1 SNHLY, CDR2 FYNNEI. The CDR3 spans 15 residues. V shed 0 bases and J 3 bases; nucleotides not matched to a gene: 1. This CDR3 is CASSEAGLDYNEQFF. CDR3 bases: TGTGCCAGCAGTGAAGCGGGACTAGACTACAATGAGCAGTTCTTC.

This clone showed up just a few times. The rearrangement joins TRBV6-5 to TRBJ2-7; weak D call: TRBD2 (6 bases). The germline CDR1 and CDR2 sequences are MNHEY and SVGAGI. The CDR3 runs to 14 residues. V was shortened by 5 bases and J by 0 bases, with 11 bases between the two germline ends. The CDR3 nucleotides read TGTGCCAGCAGTAGTCTAGCGAGCTCCTACGAGCAGTACTTC. This codes for CASSSLASSYEQYF.

In its sample, this clone was seen a few times. J is TRBJ2-2 and V is TRBV4-1; D might be TRBD2 (5 bases). The CDR3 is 15 amino acids. Germline assignment: CDR1 MGHRA and CDR2 YSYEKL. V was shortened by 0 bases and J by 5 bases, with 10 bases between the two germline ends. The CDR3 sequence is CASSQDPTSTGELFF. The CDR3 DNA sequence: TGCGCCAGCAGCCAAGACCCTACTAGTACCGGGGAGCTGTTTTTT.

The V and J genes are TRBV18 and TRBJ2-1, with 8 nucleotides matching TRBD2. There are 12 residues in the CDR3. Germline V gene lookup returns CDR1 KGHSH and CDR2 LQKENI. Unmatched junction bases numbered 7, after V lost 3 bases and J lost 15 bases. DNA for the CDR3: TGTGCCAGCTCACCTAGCGGGAAAGGGCTGTTCTTC. Translation gives CASSPSGKGLFF.

The chain employs TRBV2 and TRBJ2-1; TRBD2 matches 11 bases. The CDR3 has 15 residues. CDR1 SNHLY and CDR2 FYNNEI come from the germline V gene. V gave up 6 bases and J gave up 5 bases; unmatched junction bases: 6. The CDR3 spells CASRPTSGSDNEQFF. The CDR3, as DNA: TGTGCCAGCAGGCCAACTAGCGGGAGTGACAATGAGCAGTTCTTC.

The chain carries TRBV5-1 and TRBJ2-1; tentative D call: TRBD2 (5 bases). Germline V gene data show CDR1 as SGHRS and CDR2 as YFSETQ. The V and J ends lost 1 base and 13 bases respectively, with 12 bases between them. This CDR3 has 12 residues. The CDR3 DNA is TGCGCCAGCAGCTTGTTCGCCGGGAATCAGTTCTTC. This gives the protein CASSLFAGNQFF.

This chain links TRBV6-5 with TRBJ1-1; D is unclear. CDR3 length: 14 amino acids. V shed 5 bases and J shed 5 bases, with 15 bases lying between them. CDR1 is MNHEY, CDR2 SVGAGI, per germline. CDR3 sequence reads: CASSEIKARTEAFF. The CDR3 nucleotides are TGTGCCAGCAGTGAAATCAAAGCCAGGACTGAAGCTTTCTTT.

This chain uses TRBV7-2 with TRBJ2-5; TRBD1 matches at 8 bases. Germline assignment: CDR1 SGHTA and CDR2 FQGNSA. There are 16 residues in the CDR3. With V trimmed by 4 bases and J by 7 bases, 14 bases remained unmatched. The CDR3 sequence: CASSSPRPDRDGTQYF. The CDR3 DNA sequence: TGTGCCAGCAGCTCCCCCCGCCCGGACAGGGATGGGACCCAGTACTTC.

The genes are TRBV29-1 and TRBJ2-1, with 7 bases lining up with TRBD2. The CDR3 consists of 12 residues. V shed 7 bases, J shed 9 bases, and the junction held 9 bases outside the gene matches. Germline V lookup: CDR1 SQVTM, CDR2 ANQGSEA. The DNA of the CDR3 is TGCAGCGCCCGGGACCCGGGGGGTGAGCAGTTCTTC. Translating it yields CSARDPGGEQFF.

The chain links TRBV5-4 to TRBJ1-2; TRBD1 matches at 8 bases. CDR1 and CDR2 from the germline V gene are SGHNT and YYREEE (reference sequence). V shed 5 bases and J 6 bases; nucleotides not matched to a gene: 3. There are 12 residues in the CDR3. The CDR3 bases are TGTGCCAGCAGGGACAGGGTACATGGCTACACCTTC. The encoded protein is CASRDRVHGYTF.

The chain is built from TRBV6-5 and TRBJ2-1, with 13 bases lining up with TRBD2. With 0 bases clipped from V and 9 bases from J, the junction kept 5 bases outside the gene matches. The germline V gene encodes CDR1 MNHEY and CDR2 SVGAGI. This CDR3 is 16 amino acids long. The CDR3 reads CASSYSLAGGPCEQFF. The CDR3 coding sequence is TGTGCCAGCAGTTACTCACTAGCGGGGGGGCCGTGTGAGCAGTTCTTC.

The chain employs TRBV6-5 and TRBJ2-1; 7 bases match TRBD2. The CDR3 has 16 amino acids. The V and J ends lost 2 bases and 4 bases, in that order; junction bases with no gene match: 8. Germline CDR1 reads MNHEY; CDR2 reads SVGAGI. CDR3 sequence: CASSYHPSGGYNEQFF. The CDR3 DNA reads as TGTGCCAGCAGTTACCACCCTAGCGGAGGATACAATGAGCAGTTCTTC.

This chain joins TRBV11-2 and TRBJ1-2, with 7 bases aligning to TRBD1. This CDR3 contains 14 residues. Germline V gene lookup returns CDR1 SGHAT and CDR2 FQNNGV. Losses at the gene ends were 5 bases for V and 4 bases for J; bases not matched to a gene: 7. CDR3: CASSPTGQAYGYTF. The DNA for the CDR3 is TGTGCCAGCAGCCCTACCGGACAGGCCTATGGCTACACCTTC.

This clone was found a few times. This chain connects TRBV6-1 to TRBJ2-7; 9 bases are a match to TRBD1. In germline, CDR1 is MNHNS, CDR2 SASEGT. J gave up 3 bases and V 8 bases, and 8 bases lay outside the gene matches. This CDR3 comprises 14 residues. The CDR3 protein is CASSTGTGIYEQYF. DNA for the CDR3: TGTGCCAGCTCTACCGGGACAGGGATCTACGAGCAGTACTTC.

The chain combines TRBV18 with TRBJ2-5; 9 bases map to TRBD2. Matching the DNA end better, TRBJ2-7 makes the J call doubtful. Germline assignment: CDR1 KGHSH and CDR2 LQKENI. The CDR3 runs to 14 residues. The CDR3 sequence is CASTPASGTDEQYF. CDR3 DNA: TGTGCCAGCACCCCCGCTAGCGGGACAGACGAGCAGTACTTC.

The chain uses TRBV28 and TRBJ1-2; 8 nucleotides line up with TRBD1. CDR1 is MDHEN and CDR2 is SYDVKM in the germline V gene. V trimming: 5 bases; J trimming: 1 base; junction bases outside the gene matches: 6. The CDR3 length is 15 residues. DNA of the CDR3: TGTGCCAGCAGTCCCGGGACAGGCTTTAACTATGGCTACACCTTC. This sequence encodes CASSPGTGFNYGYTF.